This entry lists 23 T cell receptor beta chains sequenced from one sample in a study of somatic mutations in cytotoxic T cells in rheumatoid arthritis. The assay was immunoSEQ multiplex PCR, and TCRdb's table has in-frame clones only and misses some. The sample yields 9,000 to 13,000 clones, approximately 80% seen once. The sequencing sample was made of CD8+ T cells sorted from blood. The receptors come from a man aged 55 to 70 in good health.

The chain combines TRBV29-1 with TRBJ1-4, with a weak D call TRBD1 (5 bases). V shed 8 bases and J shed 6 bases, with 19 bases lying between them. The CDR3 contains 14 residues. Looked up from germline, CDR1 is SQVTM and CDR2 is ANQGSEA. CDR3 bases: TGCAGCCCCAAGTTCGGGGGGGTAGATGAAAAACTGTTTTTT. Translating it yields CSPKFGGVDEKLFF.

The chain combines TRBV9 with TRBJ2-7; D uncertain. The V gene's germline CDR1 is SGDLS and CDR2 YYNGEE. The CDR3 sequence is 14 residues long. Trimming removed 0 bases at V and 2 bases at J, with 9 bases between. CDR3 amino acids: CASSVGRTAYEQYF. The CDR3, as DNA: TGTGCCAGCAGCGTAGGCAGAACAGCCTACGAGCAGTACTTC.

Details on this clone: Relative to the germline gene, one junction end is altered; a read error may explain this. This same CDR3 is encoded by further DNA sequences in the sample. The rearrangement links TRBV7-9 to TRBJ2-2, with D unresolved. The CDR3 covers 13 residues. Germline-derived CDR1 and CDR2 are SEHNR and FQNEAQ (reference sequence). In DNA form, the CDR3 reads TGCGCCAGCAGCCTAAGAGACACCGGGGAGCTGTTTTTT. It translates to CASSLRDTGELFF.

CDR3 in DNA: TGTGCCAGCAGCAAAGTAGGAGTACCCTTATTGTACCAAGAGACCCAGTACTTC. This translates into CASSKVGVPLLYQETQYF. The chain couples TRBV21-1 to TRBJ2-5; the table names TRBD2, a call not compared with the DNA. TRBV21-1 is deemed a pseudogene. The CDR3 is 18 residues long.

This clone was observed a handful of times. The V call is TRBV6-4, the J call TRBJ2-1, with D unresolved. Between the trimmed V and J ends, which lost 0 bases and 9 bases, there was a span of 9 bases. CDR1 is MRHNA and CDR2 is SNTAGT in the germline V gene. CDR3 length: 13 amino acids. In DNA form, the CDR3 reads TGTGCCAGCAGTGACTCGGCTAGTGGTGAGCAGTTCTTC. Translation: CASSDSASGEQFF.

The chain carries TRBV14 and TRBJ1-4; a weak D match, TRBD1 (5 bases). CDR1 and CDR2 (germline): SGHDN, FVKESK. The CDR3 contains 16 residues. V was clipped by 0 bases and J by 4 bases, with 12 bases between them. The DNA for the CDR3 is TGTGCCAGCAGCCAAGATACGGGACTGAGTAATGAAAAACTGTTTTTT. Translating it yields CASSQDTGLSNEKLFF.

V usage is TRBV29-1 and J usage is TRBJ1-1; no clear D. Germline loops: CDR1 SQVTM, CDR2 ANQGSEA. The germline V and J ends were trimmed by 2 bases and 0 bases, with 16 bases remaining between them. The CDR3 loop spans 16 amino acids. CDR3 region: CSVEIPSAFMNTEAFF. The CDR3 DNA reads TGCAGCGTTGAAATCCCCTCCGCATTTATGAACACTGAAGCTTTCTTT.

The CDR3, as DNA: TGTGCCAGCAGTGATTATAGCCACTACGAGCAGTACTTC. It codes for CASSDYSHYEQYF. The V and J genes are TRBV6-1 and TRBJ2-7; no clear D gene. Germline V CDR1 and CDR2: MNHNS, SASEGT. The CDR3 sequence is 13 residues long. Trimming shortened V by 3 bases and J by 3 bases, and 9 bases separated the two germline ends.

This sequence joins TRBV5-1 and TRBJ2-1, with 7 bases fitting TRBD2. Germline V lookup: CDR1 SGHRS, CDR2 YFSETQ. CDR3 length: 16 residues. Losses at the gene ends were 4 bases for V and 6 bases for J; bases not matched to a gene: 13. The CDR3 sequence is CASSPEAGDLSNEQFF. The CDR3 nucleotides read TGCGCCAGCAGCCCTGAGGCGGGGGACTTATCCAATGAGCAGTTCTTC.

The chain carries TRBV4-2 and TRBJ2-1; 8 nucleotides align to TRBD1. The CDR3 spans 15 residues. Germline CDR1 is LGHNA and CDR2 is YNFKEQ. With 4 bases clipped from V and 8 bases from J, the junction kept 10 bases outside the gene matches. The CDR3, as DNA: TGTGCCAGCAGCCCTATGCAGGGGGCTGTGGATGAGCAGTTCTTC. Amino acid sequence: CASSPMQGAVDEQFF.

The chain uses TRBV4-3 and TRBJ1-2; 7 bases agree with TRBD1. The CDR3 has 17 amino acids. Germline V gene data show CDR1 as LGHNA and CDR2 as YSLEER. V lost 0 bases, J lost 0 bases, and 7 bases stayed unmatched. The CDR3 region has the DNA TGCGCCAGCAGCCAAGACGGCCGGGACAGCGCTAACTATGGCTACACCTTC. Translation gives CASSQDGRDSANYGYTF.

J is TRBJ2-7 and V is TRBV5-1; 10 bases match TRBD1. The V and J ends lost 5 bases and 3 bases, in that order; junction bases with no gene match: 11. The germline V gene encodes CDR1 SGHRS and CDR2 YFSETQ. This CDR3 is 16 amino acids long. The CDR3 DNA follows: TGCGCCAGCAGACAGGGTCCGGGACAGGGGAGCTACGAGCAGTACTTC. This sequence encodes CASRQGPGQGSYEQYF.

The chain recombines TRBV4-2 with TRBJ2-6; D ambiguous. Trimming shortened V by 0 bases and J by 0 bases, and 6 bases separated the two germline ends. The germline V gene encodes CDR1 LGHNA and CDR2 YNFKEQ. The CDR3 runs 16 residues. CDR3 coding DNA: TGTGCCAGCAGCCAAGACACGGGCTCTGGGGCCAACGTCCTGACTTTC. Translating gives CASSQDTGSGANVLTF.

The chain is built from TRBV9 and TRBJ1-1, with D possibly TRBD1 on 6 matching bases. CDR3 size: 16 residues. Germline CDR1 and CDR2: SGDLS and YYNGEE. The V and J ends lost 0 bases and 0 bases respectively, with 12 bases between them. The CDR3 sequence: CASSVGGGQLNTEAFF. DNA of the CDR3: TGTGCCAGCAGCGTAGGGGGGGGGCAGTTGAACACTGAAGCTTTCTTT.

The J gene is TRBJ1-2, the V gene TRBV7-2; tentatively, D is TRBD1 (5 bases). The CDR3 extends over 13 amino acids. V lost 3 bases, J lost 7 bases, and 12 bases lay in between. Germline-derived CDR1 and CDR2 are SGHTA and FQGNSA. CDR3 bases: TGTGCCAGCAGCTTTCCGGGGGGGAGTGGCTACACCTTC. This encodes CASSFPGGSGYTF.

The rearrangement joins TRBV13 to TRBJ2-4; D might be TRBD1 or TRBD2, each matching 6 bases. From germline, CDR1 is PRHDT and CDR2 FYEKMQ (reference sequence). This CDR3 contains 16 residues. V lost 0 bases, J lost 6 bases, and 15 bases lay in between. CDR3 loop: CASSLGLRGAGNIQYF. CDR3 DNA sequence: TGTGCCAGCAGCTTAGGCCTAAGGGGGGCGGGAAACATTCAGTACTTC.

The V gene is TRBV9, the J gene TRBJ2-3, with TRBD2 matching over 12 bases. The CDR3 totals 18 residues. In germline, CDR1 is SGDLS, CDR2 YYNGEE. Trimming cost V 3 bases and J 2 bases; bases outside gene matches: 10. The CDR3 loop reads CASSADEGLAGPTDTQYF. The CDR3 nucleotides read TGTGCCAGCAGCGCAGACGAGGGACTAGCGGGTCCCACAGATACGCAGTATTTT. The variable domain in full, completed from reference TRBV9 and TRBJ2-3, reads DSGVTQTPKHLITATGQRVTLRCSPRSGDLSVYWYQQSLDQGLQFLIQYYNGEERAKGNILERFSAQQFPDLHSELNLSSLELGDSALYFCASSADEGLAGPTDTQYFGPGTRLTVL.

The chain employs TRBV28 and TRBJ2-1; 8 nucleotides align to TRBD1. The CDR3 is made up of 16 amino acids. Trimming took 5 bases from V and 0 from J; bases not matched to a gene: 6. CDR1 MDHEN and CDR2 SYDVKM come from the germline V gene. CDR3 residues: CASSPNRGTSYNEQFF. The CDR3 DNA sequence: TGTGCCAGCAGTCCCAACAGGGGGACCTCCTACAATGAGCAGTTCTTC.

The CDR3 loop is CASRPAIGTSGKEGEQFF. The DNA for the CDR3 is TGTGCCAGCAGGCCTGCCATTGGGACTAGCGGGAAAGAAGGTGAGCAGTTCTTC. The J gene is TRBJ2-1, the V gene TRBV11-3, with 13 bases identical to TRBD2. J lost 9 bases, V lost 6 bases, and 17 bases had no gene match. Per germline, CDR1 SGHNT and CDR2 YENEEA. CDR3 length: 18 amino acids.

The rearrangement uses TRBV11-2 and TRBJ2-2; 10 bases agree with TRBD1. The CDR3 consists of 16 residues. The trim removed 6 bases at V and 3 bases at J, leaving 7 bases unmatched. Germline V lookup: CDR1 SGHAT, CDR2 FQNNGV. The CDR3 loop is CASSKRTGGDTGELFF. The CDR3 DNA reads TGTGCCAGCAGTAAAAGGACAGGGGGGGACACCGGGGAGCTGTTTTTT.

The chain combines TRBV27 with TRBJ2-5, with D perhaps matching TRBD2 (5 bases). The V gene lost 0 bases and the J gene lost 2 bases, with 7 bases spanning the gap. Germline V gene sequence: CDR1 MNHEY, CDR2 SMNVEV (reference sequence). CDR3 length equals 14 residues. The CDR3 is CASSLSTGQETQYF. The CDR3 coding sequence is TGTGCCAGCAGTTTATCGACGGGGCAAGAGACCCAGTACTTC.

The rearrangement links TRBV15 to TRBJ1-1, with D unresolved. CDR3 length equals 15 residues. Between the trimmed V and J ends, which lost 0 bases and 8 bases, there was a span of 16 bases. The germline V gene encodes CDR1 LNHNV and CDR2 YYDKDF (reference sequence). The CDR3 reads CATSRDSMGTKEAFF. CDR3 nucleotide sequence: TGTGCCACCAGCAGAGATTCCATGGGTACAAAGGAAGCTTTCTTT.

Only a few counts were recorded for this clone. The J gene is TRBJ1-1, the V gene TRBV5-1; a possible D gene is TRBD1 (5 bases). CDR3 length: 11 residues. The germline gives CDR1 SGHRS, CDR2 YFSETQ. V lost 4 bases to trimming and J lost 4 bases, with 5 bases between them. This CDR3 is CASSQGTEAFF. CDR3 sequence (DNA): TGCGCCAGCAGCCAGGGCACTGAAGCTTTCTTT.